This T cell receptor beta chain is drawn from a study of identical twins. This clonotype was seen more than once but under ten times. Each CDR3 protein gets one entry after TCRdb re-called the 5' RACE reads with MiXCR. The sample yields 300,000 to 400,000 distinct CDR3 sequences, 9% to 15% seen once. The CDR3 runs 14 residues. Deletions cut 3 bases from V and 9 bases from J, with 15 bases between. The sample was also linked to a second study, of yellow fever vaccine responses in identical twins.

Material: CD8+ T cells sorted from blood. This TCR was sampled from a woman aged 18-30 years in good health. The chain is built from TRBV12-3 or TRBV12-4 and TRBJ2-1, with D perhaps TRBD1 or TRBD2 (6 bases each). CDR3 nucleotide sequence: TGTGCCAGCAGTTTCCTCGTGAGGGGGGCTGAGCAGTTCTTC. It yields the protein CASSFLVRGAEQFF.